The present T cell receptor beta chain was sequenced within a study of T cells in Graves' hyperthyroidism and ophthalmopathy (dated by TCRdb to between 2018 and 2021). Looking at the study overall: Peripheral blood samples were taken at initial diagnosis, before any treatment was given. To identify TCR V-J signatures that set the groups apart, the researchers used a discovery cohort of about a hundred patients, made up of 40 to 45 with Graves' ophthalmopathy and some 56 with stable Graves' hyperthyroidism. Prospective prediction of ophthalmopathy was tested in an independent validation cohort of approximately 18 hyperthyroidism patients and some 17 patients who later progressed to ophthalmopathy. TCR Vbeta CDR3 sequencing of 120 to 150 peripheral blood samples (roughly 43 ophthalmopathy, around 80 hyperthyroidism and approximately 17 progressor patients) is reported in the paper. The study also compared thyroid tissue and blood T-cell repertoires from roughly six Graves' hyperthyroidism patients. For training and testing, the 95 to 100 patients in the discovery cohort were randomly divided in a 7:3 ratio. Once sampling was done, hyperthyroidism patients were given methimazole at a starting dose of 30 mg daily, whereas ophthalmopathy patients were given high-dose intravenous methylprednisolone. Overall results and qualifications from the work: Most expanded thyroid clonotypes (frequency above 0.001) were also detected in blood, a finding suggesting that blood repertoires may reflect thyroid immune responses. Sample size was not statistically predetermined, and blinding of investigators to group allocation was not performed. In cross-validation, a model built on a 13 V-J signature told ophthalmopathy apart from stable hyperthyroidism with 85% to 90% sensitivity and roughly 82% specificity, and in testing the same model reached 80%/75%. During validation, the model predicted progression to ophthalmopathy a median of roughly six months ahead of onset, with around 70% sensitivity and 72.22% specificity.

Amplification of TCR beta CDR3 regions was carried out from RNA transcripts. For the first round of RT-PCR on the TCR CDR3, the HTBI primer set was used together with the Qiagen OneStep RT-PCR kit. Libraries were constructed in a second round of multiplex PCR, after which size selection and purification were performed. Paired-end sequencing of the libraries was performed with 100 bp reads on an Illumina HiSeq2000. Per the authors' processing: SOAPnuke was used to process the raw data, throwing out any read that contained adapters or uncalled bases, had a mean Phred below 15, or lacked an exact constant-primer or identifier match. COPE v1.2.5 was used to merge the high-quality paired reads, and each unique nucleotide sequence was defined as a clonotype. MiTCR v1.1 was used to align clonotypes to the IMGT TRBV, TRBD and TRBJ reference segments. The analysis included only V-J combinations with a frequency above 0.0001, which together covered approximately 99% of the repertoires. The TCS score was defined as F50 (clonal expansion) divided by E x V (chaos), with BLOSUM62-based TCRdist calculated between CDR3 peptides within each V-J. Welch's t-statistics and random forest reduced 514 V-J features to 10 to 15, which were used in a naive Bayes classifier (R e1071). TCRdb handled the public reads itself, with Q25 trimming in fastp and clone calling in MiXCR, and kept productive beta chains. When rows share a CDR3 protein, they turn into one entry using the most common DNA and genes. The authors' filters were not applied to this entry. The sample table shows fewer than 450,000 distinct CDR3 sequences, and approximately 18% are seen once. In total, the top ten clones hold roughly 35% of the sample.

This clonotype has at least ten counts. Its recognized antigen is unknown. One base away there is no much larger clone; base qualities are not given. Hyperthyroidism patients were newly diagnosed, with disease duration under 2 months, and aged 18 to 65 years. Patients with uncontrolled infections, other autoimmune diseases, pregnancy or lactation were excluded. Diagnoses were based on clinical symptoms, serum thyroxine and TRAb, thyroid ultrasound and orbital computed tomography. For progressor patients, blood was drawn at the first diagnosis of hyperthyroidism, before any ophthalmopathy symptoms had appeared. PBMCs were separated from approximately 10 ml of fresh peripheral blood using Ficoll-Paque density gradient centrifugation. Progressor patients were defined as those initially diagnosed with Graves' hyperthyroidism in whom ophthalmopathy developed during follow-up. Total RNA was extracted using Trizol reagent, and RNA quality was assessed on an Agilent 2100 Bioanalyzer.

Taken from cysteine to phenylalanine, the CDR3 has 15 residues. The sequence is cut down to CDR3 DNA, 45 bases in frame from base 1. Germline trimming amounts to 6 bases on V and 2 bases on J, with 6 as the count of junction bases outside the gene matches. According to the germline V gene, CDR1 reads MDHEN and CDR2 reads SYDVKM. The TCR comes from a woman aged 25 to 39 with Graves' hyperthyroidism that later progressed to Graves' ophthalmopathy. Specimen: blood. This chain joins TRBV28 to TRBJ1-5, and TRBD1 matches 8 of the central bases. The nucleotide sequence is TGTGCCAGCAGACGTCCGGGACAGGGCAATCAGCCCCAGCATTTT. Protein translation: CASRRPGQGNQPQHF.